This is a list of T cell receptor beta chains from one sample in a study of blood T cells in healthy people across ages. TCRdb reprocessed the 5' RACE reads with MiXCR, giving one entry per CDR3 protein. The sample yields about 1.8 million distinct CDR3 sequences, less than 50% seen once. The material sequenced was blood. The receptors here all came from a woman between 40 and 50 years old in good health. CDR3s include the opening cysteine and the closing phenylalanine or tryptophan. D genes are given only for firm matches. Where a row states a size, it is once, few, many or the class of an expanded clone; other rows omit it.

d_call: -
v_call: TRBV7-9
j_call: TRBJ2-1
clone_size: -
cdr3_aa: CASSSPGNYEQFF
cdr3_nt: TGTGCCAGCAGCTCCCCCGGGAACTACGAGCAGTTCTTC

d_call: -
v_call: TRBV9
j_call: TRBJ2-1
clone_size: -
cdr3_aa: CASSVELDGEQFF
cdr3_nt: TGTGCCAGCAGCGTAGAATTGGACGGGGAGCAGTTCTTC

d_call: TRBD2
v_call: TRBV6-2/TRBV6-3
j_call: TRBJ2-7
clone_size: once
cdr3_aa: CASSYRLAGGLPLYEQYF
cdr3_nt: TGTGCCAGCAGTTATCGGCTAGCGGGGGGACTACCCCTCTACGAGCAGTACTTC

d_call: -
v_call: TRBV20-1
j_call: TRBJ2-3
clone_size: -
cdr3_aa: CSARSSLVLTDTQYF
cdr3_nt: TGCAGTGCTAGATCGTCGCTAGTTCTCACAGATACGCAGTATTTT

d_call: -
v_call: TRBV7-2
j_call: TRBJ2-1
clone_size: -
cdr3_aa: CASSLGDWNEQFF
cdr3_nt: TGTGCCAGCAGCTTAGGGGACTGGAATGAGCAGTTCTTC

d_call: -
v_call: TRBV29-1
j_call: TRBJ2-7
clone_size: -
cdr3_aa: CSVEDCRSYEQYF
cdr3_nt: TGCAGCGTTGAAGACTGTCGCTCCTACGAGCAGTACTTC

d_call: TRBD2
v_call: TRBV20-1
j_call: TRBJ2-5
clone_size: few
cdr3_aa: CSASGLAGIGTQYF
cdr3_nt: TGCAGTGCTAGCGGACTAGCGGGGATAGGGACCCAGTACTTC

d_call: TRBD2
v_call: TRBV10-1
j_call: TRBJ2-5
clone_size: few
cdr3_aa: CASSERTSGGLETQYF
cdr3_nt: TGCGCCAGCAGTGAACGGACTAGCGGGGGGTTGGAGACCCAGTACTTC

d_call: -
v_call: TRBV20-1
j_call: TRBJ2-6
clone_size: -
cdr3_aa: CSARARGPSGANVLTF
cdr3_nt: TGCAGTGCCAGAGCGAGGGGACCCTCTGGGGCCAACGTCCTGACTTTC

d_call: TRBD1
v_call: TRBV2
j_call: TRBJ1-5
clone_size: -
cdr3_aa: CASTADRARGNQPQHF
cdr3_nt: TGTGCCAGCACCGCTGACAGGGCCAGGGGAAATCAGCCCCAGCATTTT

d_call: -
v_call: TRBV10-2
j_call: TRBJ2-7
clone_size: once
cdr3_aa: CASSESTGAWGYEQYF
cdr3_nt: TGCGCCAGCAGTGAGTCCACGGGCGCCTGGGGTTACGAGCAGTACTTC

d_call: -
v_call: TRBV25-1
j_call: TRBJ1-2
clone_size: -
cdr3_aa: CASDKATWGYTF
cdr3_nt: TGTGCCAGCGATAAAGCGACTTGGGGCTACACCTTC

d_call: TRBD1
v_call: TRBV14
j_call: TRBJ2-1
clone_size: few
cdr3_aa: CASRRWTGSHEQFF
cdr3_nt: TGTGCCAGCAGGCGTTGGACAGGGTCCCATGAGCAGTTCTTC

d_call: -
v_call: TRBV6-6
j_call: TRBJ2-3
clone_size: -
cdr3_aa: CATSDSIDTQYF
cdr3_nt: TGTGCCACCTCGGACAGTATCGATACGCAGTATTTT

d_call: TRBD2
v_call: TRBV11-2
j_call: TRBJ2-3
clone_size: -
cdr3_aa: CASSLGAPGLAGLSRQITWDTQYF
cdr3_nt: TGTGCCAGCAGCTTAGGGGCTCCAGGACTAGCGGGGCTGTCGCGGCAAATAACGTGGGATACGCAGTATTTT

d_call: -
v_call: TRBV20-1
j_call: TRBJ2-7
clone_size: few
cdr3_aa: CSASHPGYEQYF
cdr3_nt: TGCAGTGCTAGTCACCCTGGCTACGAGCAGTACTTC

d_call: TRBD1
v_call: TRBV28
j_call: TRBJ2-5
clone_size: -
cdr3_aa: CASSLRDRGSETQYF
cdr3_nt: TGTGCCAGCAGTCTCCGGGACAGGGGATCAGAGACCCAGTACTTC

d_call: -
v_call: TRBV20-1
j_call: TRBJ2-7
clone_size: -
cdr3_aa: CSARKGRQSYEQYF
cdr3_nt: TGCAGTGCTAGGAAGGGACGACAGTCCTACGAGCAGTACTTC

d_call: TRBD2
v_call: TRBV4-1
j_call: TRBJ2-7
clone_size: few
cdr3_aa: CASSQGWGTSDYEQYF
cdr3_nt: TGCGCCAGCAGCCAAGGGTGGGGGACTAGCGACTACGAGCAGTACTTC

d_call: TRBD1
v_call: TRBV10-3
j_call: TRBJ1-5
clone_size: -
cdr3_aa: CATRDRDSQPQHF
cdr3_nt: TGTGCCACCCGGGACAGGGATTCTCAGCCCCAGCATTTT

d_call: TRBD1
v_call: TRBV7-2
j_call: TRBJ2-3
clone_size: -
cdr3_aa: CASSLRAGTGGNTDTQYF
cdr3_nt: TGTGCCAGCAGCTTACGGGCTGGGACAGGGGGCAATACAGATACGCAGTATTTT

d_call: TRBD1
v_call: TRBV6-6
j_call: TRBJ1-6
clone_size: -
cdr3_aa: CASSYLPGQGDSPLHF
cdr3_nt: TGTGCCAGCAGTTACCTCCCGGGACAGGGGGATTCACCCCTCCACTTT

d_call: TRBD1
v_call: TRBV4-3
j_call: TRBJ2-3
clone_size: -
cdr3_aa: CASRTGHNTDTQYF
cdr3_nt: TGCGCCAGCAGGACAGGGCATAACACAGATACGCAGTATTTT

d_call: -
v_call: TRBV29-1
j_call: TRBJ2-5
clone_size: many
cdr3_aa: CSVEPGQETQYF
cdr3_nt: TGCAGCGTTGAGCCAGGGCAAGAGACCCAGTACTTC

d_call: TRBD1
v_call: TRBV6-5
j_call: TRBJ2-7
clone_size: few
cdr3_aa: CASSPGQEVPYEQYF
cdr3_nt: TGTGCCAGCAGCCCGGGACAGGAGGTCCCCTACGAGCAGTACTTC

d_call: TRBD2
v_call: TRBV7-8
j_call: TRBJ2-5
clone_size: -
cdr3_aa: CASSLSIAGGSQETQYF
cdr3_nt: TGTGCCAGCAGCTTGTCGATCGCGGGAGGCAGCCAAGAGACCCAGTACTTC

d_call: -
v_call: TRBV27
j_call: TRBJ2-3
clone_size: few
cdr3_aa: CASTILAPGGGASNTQYF
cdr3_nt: TGTGCCAGCACCATTCTAGCTCCAGGAGGGGGGGCCTCGAATACGCAGTATTTT

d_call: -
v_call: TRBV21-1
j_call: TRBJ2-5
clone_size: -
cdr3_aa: CASSRQDWGGGETQYF
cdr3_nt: TGTGCCAGCAGCCGCCAAGATTGGGGGGGCGGAGAGACCCAGTACTTC